These 15 T cell receptor beta chains were all obtained from the same sample, sequenced in a study of cytomegalovirus exposure and HLA in healthy donors. PCR was performed using 60 Vbeta and 13 Jbeta primers. Clones were sequenced by immunoSEQ multiplex PCR, and TCRdb holds only the in-frame ones, with some missing. The data contain 130,000 to 150,000 clones, roughly 80% of them singletons. Material: PBMCs. All receptors derive from a middle-aged man in good health and CMV-seronegative.

The rearrangement joins TRBV18 to TRBJ2-7, with D perhaps matching TRBD1 (6 bases). This CDR3 spans 14 amino acids. CDR1 is KGHSH and CDR2 is LQKENI in the germline V gene. V was cut by 4 bases and J by 3 bases, with 13 bases left in between. The CDR3, as DNA: TGTGCCAGCTCACTAACCCGGGACAACTACGAGCAGTACTTC. Translating it yields CASSLTRDNYEQYF.

This clone was observed once. This chain uses TRBV5-6 with TRBJ2-5; D is perhaps TRBD2 (6 bases). Germline CDR1 and CDR2: SGHDT and YYEEEE. The CDR3 length is 13 residues. Trimming took off 6 bases at V and 5 bases at J, with 14 bases between the two ends. The CDR3 DNA is TGTGCCAGCATGGACTACCTCTTGGAGACCCAGTACTTC. Translation gives CASMDYLLETQYF.

This rearrangement joins TRBV6-4 to TRBJ1-5, with D possibly matching TRBD1 (6 bases). V dropped 3 bases and J dropped 9 bases, with 15 bases sitting between them. Per germline, CDR1 MRHNA and CDR2 SNTAGT. This CDR3 has 14 amino acids. The chain's CDR3 is CASSESQARGPQHF. The CDR3 DNA reads as TGTGCCAGCAGTGAATCGCAGGCCAGGGGGCCCCAGCATTTT.

The J gene is TRBJ2-6, the V gene TRBV2, with TRBD1 matching 7 bases. The J segment lost 3 bases and the V segment lost 6 bases, leaving 2 bases of the junction unmatched. Germline CDR1 and CDR2: SNHLY and FYNNEI. The length of the CDR3 is 14 residues. The DNA of the CDR3 is TGTGCCAGCAGGACAGGGATTGGGGCCAACGTCCTGACTTTC. This translates into CASRTGIGANVLTF.

This chain links TRBV30 with TRBJ1-1; D is possibly TRBD1 (6 bases). V was shortened by 0 bases and J by 4 bases, with 15 bases between the two germline ends. The germline V gene encodes CDR1 GTSNPN and CDR2 SVGIG (reference sequence). The CDR3 has 15 amino acids. The CDR3 spells CAWSVLGARGTEAFF. The CDR3 bases are TGTGCCTGGAGTGTACTGGGGGCACGGGGCACTGAAGCTTTCTTT.

The rearrangement uses TRBV18 and TRBJ1-2; 11 nucleotides line up with TRBD1. The CDR3 consists of 13 residues. CDR1 KGHSH and CDR2 LQKENI come from the germline V gene. V was pared by 6 bases and J by 8 bases, with 5 bases of the junction left unmatched. CDR3 region: CASSRTGGDGYTF. DNA of the CDR3: TGTGCCAGCTCGAGGACAGGGGGCGACGGCTACACCTTC.

J is TRBJ1-2 and V is TRBV7-2; 8 bases align to TRBD1. Germline V lookup: CDR1 SGHTA, CDR2 FQGNSA. The V and J ends lost 1 base and 8 bases, in that order; junction bases with no gene match: 3. This CDR3 is built from 13 residues. CDR3 sequence: CASSLDDRGGYTF. CDR3 DNA: TGTGCCAGCAGCTTAGACGACAGGGGAGGCTACACCTTC.

The chain carries TRBV7-8 and TRBJ1-1; perhaps TRBD1 as D (5 bases). Trimming removed 7 bases from V and 5 bases from J, with 17 bases in between. This CDR3 contains 14 residues. Germline CDR1 SGHVS, CDR2 FQNEAQ. The CDR3 bases are TGTGCCAGCACCATTACGGACGGGGGAACTGAAGCTTTCTTT. Amino acids: CASTITDGGTEAFF.

Only one count was recorded for this clone. CDR3 residues: CSASIGGSYEQYF. As DNA, the CDR3 is TGCAGCGCCTCAATCGGCGGATCCTACGAGCAGTACTTC. The J gene is TRBJ2-7, the V gene TRBV29-1; D is unresolved. Germline V gene sequence: CDR1 SQVTM, CDR2 ANQGSEA. The CDR3 spans 13 residues. Trimming left V 7 bases short and J 1 base short, with 14 bases between.

This chain links TRBV5-1 with TRBJ2-7; TRBD2 matches 13 bases. This CDR3 comprises 16 residues. CDR1 and CDR2 from the germline V gene are SGHRS and YFSETQ. Trimming removed 4 bases from V and 0 bases from J; junction bases left unmatched: 4. Here the CDR3 DNA reads TGCGCCAGCAGCGTGACTAGCGGGGGGTACTCCTACGAGCAGTACTTC. Translated, it gives CASSVTSGGYSYEQYF.

The V call is TRBV19, the J call TRBJ2-5; 9 nucleotides agree with TRBD2. V lost 3 bases, J lost 5 bases, and 7 bases stayed unmatched. Germline values: CDR1 LNHDA, CDR2 SQIVND (reference sequence). There are 15 residues in the CDR3. CDR3 coding DNA: TGTGCCAGTAGTATCGGAGGCGGGGGGGCGGAGACCCAGTACTTC. This gives the protein CASSIGGGGAETQYF.

V usage is TRBV30 and J usage is TRBJ1-2; the D gene is possibly TRBD1 (5 bases). This CDR3 contains 11 residues. V was cut by 5 bases and J by 4 bases, with 8 bases left in between. Germline values: CDR1 GTSNPN, CDR2 SVGIG (reference sequence). The CDR3 is CAWGHSYGYTF. DNA of the CDR3: TGTGCCTGGGGACACAGCTATGGCTACACCTTC.

The rearrangement joins TRBV5-7 to TRBJ2-5; D gene uncertain. The end of the DNA is better explained by TRBJ2-7, so the J call may be wrong. TRBV5-7 qualifies as an ORF whose function is uncertain. The CDR3 length is 11 residues. The CDR3 nucleotides read TGTGCCAGCAGCTTAGCGTCCGAGCAGTACTTC. The encoded protein is CASSLASEQYF.

V usage is TRBV9 and J usage is TRBJ1-1; D possibly corresponds to TRBD1 (6 bases). CDR1 is SGDLS, CDR2 YYNGEE, per germline. CDR3 length: 15 residues. Trimming pared 3 bases from V and 4 bases from J, leaving 16 bases between. The CDR3 nucleotides read TGTGCCAGCAGCGCAGATCACAGGGTTCGCACTGAAGCTTTCTTT. Translation gives CASSADHRVRTEAFF.

This clone was seen only a few times. This chain uses TRBV29-1 with TRBJ1-2, with TRBD1 identical over 9 bases. V lost 6 bases to trimming and J lost 8 bases; unmatched junction nucleotides: 10. From germline, CDR1 is SQVTM and CDR2 ANQGSEA. The CDR3 is 13 amino acids. CDR3 residues: CSVGTGSPSGYTF. CDR3 nucleotides: TGCAGCGTGGGGACAGGGTCCCCATCCGGCTACACCTTC.